One sample yielded the 15 T cell receptor beta chains listed below, sequenced in a study of cytomegalovirus exposure and HLA in healthy donors. The repertoire was sequenced with immunoSEQ multiplex PCR; TCRdb's copy has only in-frame clones and lacks some. The repertoire holds over 120,000 clones, approximately 90% seen once, with about 6.4% in the top ten. The source material was PBMCs. These receptors all stem from a woman aged 25 to 39 in good health and CMV-seropositive.

The chain recombines TRBV18 with TRBJ2-1; D may be TRBD2 (5 bases). Germline CDR1 KGHSH, CDR2 LQKENI. This CDR3 is 15 amino acids long. Trimming cost V 4 bases and J 7 bases, with 17 bases left between them. The CDR3 region has the DNA TGTGCCAGCTCACTCTCTATCGGGGAATGGAATGAGCAGTTCTTC. Its translation is CASSLSIGEWNEQFF.

V and J are TRBV6-5 and TRBJ1-2, with D perhaps matching TRBD1 (6 bases). From germline, CDR1 is MNHEY and CDR2 SVGAGI. This CDR3 is built from 13 residues. V was cut by 2 bases and J by 8 bases, with 12 bases left in between. CDR3 protein: CASSYPSGEGYTF. The CDR3 DNA is TGTGCCAGCAGTTACCCCTCAGGGGAGGGCTACACCTTC.

The chain has TRBV29-1 and TRBJ1-1; D is uncertain. Germline V lookup: CDR1 SQVTM, CDR2 ANQGSEA. Trimming stripped 7 bases from V and 3 bases from J, with 18 bases between. This CDR3 is built from 14 residues. CDR3 protein: CSGSYPRSHTEAFF. For the CDR3, the DNA is TGCAGCGGCTCATACCCGAGGTCTCACACTGAAGCTTTCTTT.

The chain links TRBV19 to TRBJ2-7, with D tentatively TRBD2 (5 bases). CDR1 and CDR2 (germline): LNHDA, SQIVND (reference sequence). V dropped 2 bases and J dropped 7 bases, with 6 bases sitting between them. This CDR3 is built from 11 residues. Written as DNA, the CDR3 is TGTGCCAGTAGTATATCGGGGGAGCAGTACTTC. Translation gives CASSISGEQYF.

The genes are TRBV2 and TRBJ1-5; D may be TRBD1 (6 bases). Germline V gene sequence: CDR1 SNHLY, CDR2 FYNNEI. The CDR3 sequence is 15 residues long. V lost 5 bases and J lost 0, with 11 bases in between. The CDR3 nucleotides read TGTGCCAGCAGTCCAGGGGTAAATAGCAATCAGCCCCAGCATTTT. The encoded protein is CASSPGVNSNQPQHF.

CDR3 coding DNA: TGTGCCAGCAAGTGGGAGGGCGATGAGCAGTTCTTC. Residues: CASKWEGDEQFF. The chain recombines TRBV2 with TRBJ2-1; 7 bases agree with TRBD2. The CDR3 spans 12 residues. The trim removed 7 bases at V and 8 bases at J, leaving 5 bases unmatched. CDR1 is SNHLY, CDR2 FYNNEI, per germline. Full variable domain (missing parts from reference TRBV2 and TRBJ2-1): EPEVTQTPSHQVTQMGQEVILRCVPISNHLYFYWYRQILGQKVEFLVSFYNNEISEKSEIFDDQFSVERPDGSNFTLKIRSTKLEDSAMYFCASKWEGDEQFFGPGTRLTVL.

This chain connects TRBV4-1 to TRBJ2-7, with 7 positions matching TRBD1. The CDR3 contains 15 residues. Germline CDR1 MGHRA, CDR2 YSYEKL. With 1 base clipped from V and 5 bases from J, the junction kept 8 bases outside the gene matches. Here the CDR3 reads CASSQGLTGEHEQYF. Written as DNA, the CDR3 is TGCGCCAGCAGCCAAGGGTTAACAGGGGAGCACGAGCAGTACTTC.

V usage is TRBV28 and J usage is TRBJ2-5; 7 bases line up with TRBD1. V shed 5 bases, J shed 3 bases, and the junction held 9 bases outside the gene matches. The CDR3 has 15 amino acids. Germline V lookup: CDR1 MDHEN, CDR2 SYDVKM. The DNA of the CDR3 is TGTGCCAGCAGTCTCCACCAAACAGGGGAAGAGACCCAGTACTTC. Translation: CASSLHQTGEETQYF. Based on the CDR3 plus reference TRBV28 and TRBJ2-5, the full variable domain is DVKVTQSSRYLVKRTGEKVFLECVQDMDHENMFWYRQDPGLGLRLIYFSYDVKMKEKGDIPEGYSVSREKKERFSLILESASTNQTSMYLCASSLHQTGEETQYFGPGTRLLVL.

V gene TRBV25-1 combines with J gene TRBJ2-3; 10 positions agree with TRBD1. The CDR3 totals 16 residues. V shed 5 bases and J 3 bases; nucleotides not matched to a gene: 8. In germline, CDR1 is MGHDK, CDR2 SYGVNS. The CDR3: CASSLPGTGDTDTQYF. The CDR3, as DNA: TGTGCCAGCAGTCTACCCGGGACAGGGGATACAGATACGCAGTATTTT.

This sequence joins TRBV5-1 and TRBJ1-1, with a weak D call TRBD1 (6 bases). The V end was cut by 2 bases, the J end by 3 bases, with 17 bases between. The CDR3 extends over 16 amino acids. CDR1 and CDR2 from the germline V gene are SGHRS and YFSETQ. In DNA form, the CDR3 reads TGCGCCAGCAGCTTTGGCCCTCAGGGGACGTACACTGAAGCTTTCTTT. The encoded protein is CASSFGPQGTYTEAFF.

V and J are TRBV5-6 and TRBJ2-2; 8 bases align to TRBD1. This CDR3 is built from 15 residues. J gave up 4 bases and V 5 bases, and 7 bases lay outside the gene matches. Germline V lookup: CDR1 SGHDT, CDR2 YYEEEE. Here the CDR3 reads CASRDGQGFTGELFF. CDR3 bases: TGTGCCAGCAGGGACGGACAGGGCTTCACCGGGGAGCTGTTTTTT.

The chain joins TRBV7-9 to TRBJ2-7; TRBD1 is a possible D gene (6 bases). This CDR3 region has 14 residues. Trimming removed 1 base at V and 9 bases at J, with 16 bases between. Germline V CDR1 and CDR2: SEHNR, FQNEAQ (reference sequence). This CDR3 is CASSLGSSVGGQYF. Written as DNA, the CDR3 is TGTGCCAGCAGCTTAGGTAGCTCGGTAGGGGGGCAGTACTTC.

This chain joins TRBV2 and TRBJ2-7, with unresolved D. Germline assignment: CDR1 SNHLY and CDR2 FYNNEI. V was cut by 6 bases and J by 0 bases, with 12 bases left in between. This CDR3 is 14 amino acids long. The CDR3 region is CASSEVWISYEQYF. The CDR3 DNA reads as TGTGCCAGCAGCGAGGTCTGGATCTCCTACGAGCAGTACTTC.

The chain couples TRBV18 to TRBJ2-3; D remains ambiguous. CDR1 KGHSH and CDR2 LQKENI come from the germline V gene. The CDR3 runs to 14 residues. The V and J ends lost 0 bases and 5 bases respectively, with 9 bases between them. The CDR3 protein is CASSPPSLGDTQYF. As DNA, the CDR3 is TGTGCCAGCTCACCACCCTCGCTCGGAGATACGCAGTATTTT.

The chain carries TRBV5-1 and TRBJ2-1; 7 bases fit TRBD2. V lost 0 bases and J lost 2; bases outside the gene matches: 2. Germline assignment: CDR1 SGHRS and CDR2 YFSETQ. The CDR3 has 15 amino acids. CDR3 in DNA: TGCGCCAGCAGCTTGGACGCGGGGGCCTACAATGAGCAGTTCTTC. Its protein is CASSLDAGAYNEQFF.